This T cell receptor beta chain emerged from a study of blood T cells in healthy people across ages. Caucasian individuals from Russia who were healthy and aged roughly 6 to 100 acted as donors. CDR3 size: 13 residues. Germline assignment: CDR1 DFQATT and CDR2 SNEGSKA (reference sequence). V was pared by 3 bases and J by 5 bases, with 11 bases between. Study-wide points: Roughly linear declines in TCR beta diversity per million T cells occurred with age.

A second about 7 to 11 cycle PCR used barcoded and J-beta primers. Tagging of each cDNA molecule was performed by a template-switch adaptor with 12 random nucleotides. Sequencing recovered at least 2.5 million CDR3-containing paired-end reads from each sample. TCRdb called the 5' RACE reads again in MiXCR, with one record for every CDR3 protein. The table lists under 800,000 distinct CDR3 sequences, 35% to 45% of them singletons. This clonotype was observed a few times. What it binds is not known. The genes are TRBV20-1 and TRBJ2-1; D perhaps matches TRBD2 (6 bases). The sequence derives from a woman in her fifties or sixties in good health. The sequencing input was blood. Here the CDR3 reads CSASGRGDNEQFF. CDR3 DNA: TGCAGTGCTAGTGGGCGGGGAGACAATGAGCAGTTCTTC.